The next 25 T cell receptor beta chains were all read from a single sample in a study of CD8 T cells in ankylosing spondylitis. From the 5' RACE reads, TCRdb called clonotypes with MiXCR, one entry per CDR3 protein. Here the sample spans 150,000 to 200,000 distinct CDR3 sequences, over 10% being singletons. What was sequenced was blood, either unsorted or a sorted T cell fraction (not recorded which). The source of these receptors is a female donor with ankylosing spondylitis or in good health (not recorded which).

This clonotype was found a few times. This chain joins TRBV12-3 or TRBV12-4 and TRBJ2-7; D is undetermined. Trimming took off 6 bases at V and 5 bases at J, with 14 bases between the two ends. There are 13 residues in the CDR3. Here the CDR3 DNA reads TGTGCCAGCAGCCAGCGCTCGGTGGACGAGCAGTACTTC. Translation: CASSQRSVDEQYF.

This clonotype was seen a handful of times. The chain has TRBV5-1 and TRBJ2-1, with D hard to call. The CDR3 sequence is 18 residues long. Germline V lookup: CDR1 SGHRS, CDR2 YFSETQ. Deletions cut 3 bases from V and 0 bases from J, with 19 bases between. In nucleotides, the CDR3 is TGCGCCAGCAGCTCCCCTTTACTGGCTGTTAGCTCCTACAATGAGCAGTTCTTC. Protein: CASSSPLLAVSSYNEQFF.

This clonotype has only a few counts. CDR3 nucleotide sequence: TGTGCCAGCAGGATGGGTCGCGGGTCACCCCTCCACTTT. This codes for CASRMGRGSPLHF. The V call is TRBV6-1, the J call TRBJ1-6; D remains unclear. Germline V gene lookup returns CDR1 MNHNS and CDR2 SASEGT. This CDR3 region has 13 residues. V lost 6 bases, J lost 10 bases, and 13 bases lay in between.

This chain joins TRBV7-9 and TRBJ2-4; D is possibly TRBD2 (5 bases). Near its end, the DNA agrees better with TRBJ2-1, so the J call may be wrong. The CDR3 loop spans 13 amino acids. The germline V gene has CDR1 SEHNR and CDR2 FQNEAQ (reference sequence). The CDR3, as DNA: TGTGCCAGCAGCATACGGACGGGGAACATTCAGTTCTTC. Protein sequence: CASSIRTGNIQFF.

There are many counts of this clonotype. This chain joins TRBV5-1 and TRBJ1-1; the D is unclear. V gave up 4 bases and J gave up 3 bases, with 19 bases separating them. Germline values: CDR1 SGHRS, CDR2 YFSETQ. The CDR3 extends over 16 amino acids. The CDR3 spells CASSGNSRSWDTEAFF. CDR3 nucleotides: TGCGCCAGCAGCGGAAATTCCAGAAGCTGGGACACTGAAGCTTTCTTT.

The rearrangement joins TRBV20-1 to TRBJ2-7, with 7 bases that match TRBD1. V lost 6 bases, J lost 3 bases, and 8 bases stayed unmatched. This CDR3 region has 13 residues. The germline V gene encodes CDR1 DFQATT and CDR2 SNEGSKA (reference sequence). The CDR3 region is CSANDRVNYEQYF. CDR3 nucleotides: TGCAGTGCGAATGACAGGGTGAACTACGAGCAGTACTTC.

There are many counts of this clonotype. The gene calls are TRBV28 and TRBJ1-6, with D possibly being TRBD1 (5 bases). The CDR3 consists of 16 residues. Germline V gene sequence: CDR1 MDHEN, CDR2 SYDVKM. Trimming cost V 3 bases and J 0 bases, with 9 bases left between them. The DNA of the CDR3 is TGTGCCAGCAGTTTTAAGAGGGGCTCCTATAATTCACCCCTCCACTTT. The encoded protein is CASSFKRGSYNSPLHF.

In this sample, this clonotype turned up a few times. The chain carries TRBV5-5 and TRBJ2-5, with TRBD1 matching over 9 bases. With V trimmed by 2 bases and J by 4 bases, 3 bases remained unmatched. Germline CDR1 and CDR2: SGHKS and YYEKEE (reference sequence). CDR3 size: 14 residues. CDR3 DNA: TGTGCCAGCAGCTTCACAGGGGGCACAGAGACCCAGTACTTC. It translates to CASSFTGGTETQYF. The entire variable domain, with the rest obtained from reference TRBV5-5 and TRBJ2-5, is as follows: DAGVTQSPTHLIKTRGQQVTLRCSPISGHKSVSWYQQVLGQGPQFIFQYYEKEERGRGNFPDRFSARQFPNYSSELNVNALLLGDSALYLCASSFTGGTETQYFGPGTRLLVL.

A word on this clonotype: A clone one base away is much larger, so this may be a read error. J is TRBJ2-7 and V is TRBV20-1; a possible D gene is TRBD2 (6 bases). Germline V gene lookup returns CDR1 DFQATT and CDR2 SNEGSKA (reference sequence). The CDR3 has 15 residues. The CDR3 loop is CSARGNRDSNYEQCF. Here the CDR3 DNA reads TGCAGTGCTAGAGGAAACCGGGACTCGAACTACGAGCAGTGCTTC.

This clonotype was seen many times. This rearrangement joins TRBV29-1 to TRBJ1-5, with D maybe TRBD1 (5 bases). The CDR3 is 14 residues long. The V and J ends lost 4 bases and 1 base respectively, with 11 bases between them. Per the germline V gene, CDR1 is SQVTM and CDR2 is ANQGSEA. CDR3 sequence: CSVATQGSNQPQHF. Here the CDR3 DNA reads TGCAGCGTTGCTACTCAGGGAAGCAATCAGCCCCAGCATTTT. Supplemented by reference TRBV29-1 and TRBJ1-5, the full variable domain reads SAVISQKPSRDICQRGTSLTIQCQVDSQVTMMFWYRQQPGQSLTLIATANQGSEATYESGFVIDKFPISRPNLTFSTLTVSNMSPEDSSIYLCSVATQGSNQPQHFGDGTRLSIL.

V is TRBV20-1 and J is TRBJ2-7; D perhaps matches TRBD2 (6 bases). CDR1 and CDR2 (germline): DFQATT, SNEGSKA (reference sequence). V was trimmed by 1 base and J by 5 bases, leaving 18 bases between them. The CDR3 has 15 amino acids. The CDR3 is CSARVGRRNVHEQYF. The CDR3 region has the DNA TGCAGTGCTAGAGTTGGGAGGAGAAACGTCCACGAGCAGTACTTC.

In its sample, this clonotype was seen a few times. The V call is TRBV20-1, the J call TRBJ2-4, with 8 bases that match TRBD2. The trim removed 5 bases at V and 6 bases at J, leaving 9 bases unmatched. This CDR3 is 14 amino acids long. Germline V gene data show CDR1 as DFQATT and CDR2 as SNEGSKA (reference sequence). This CDR3 reads CSAHKRERANIQYF. The CDR3 DNA reads as TGCAGTGCTCACAAGCGGGAGCGAGCAAACATTCAGTACTTC.

This clonotype has just a few counts. V is TRBV7-2 and J is TRBJ2-1, with 7 bases that match TRBD2. CDR3 length equals 14 residues. The J segment lost 9 bases and the V segment lost 2 bases, leaving 7 bases of the junction unmatched. CDR1 is SGHTA, CDR2 FQGNSA, per germline. CDR3 residues: CASSLIATSSEQFF. CDR3 DNA: TGTGCCAGCAGCTTAATCGCGACTAGCAGTGAGCAGTTCTTC.

J is TRBJ2-7 and V is TRBV7-6; no reliable D call. The CDR3 is 13 amino acids. V was cut by 6 bases and J by 0 bases, with 9 bases left in between. Germline V gene lookup returns CDR1 SGHVS and CDR2 FNYEAQ. The CDR3 DNA follows: TGTGCCAGCAGATCCACGAGCTCCTACGAGCAGTACTTC. This translates into CASRSTSSYEQYF.

This clonotype occurred many times. This chain uses TRBV5-1 with TRBJ2-1; possible D gene TRBD1, 5 bases. Germline values: CDR1 SGHRS, CDR2 YFSETQ. With 0 bases removed from V and 6 bases from J, the gap between germline ends came to 16 bases. The CDR3 is made up of 16 amino acids. The CDR3 spells CASSLGPGQQGNEQFF. DNA of the CDR3: TGCGCCAGCAGCTTGGGACCGGGTCAGCAGGGCAATGAGCAGTTCTTC.

This clonotype has a count of ten or more. In this CDR3 the conserved last residue, phenylalanine or tryptophan, is missing, so a read error is likely. The DNA is left out, because the CDR3 cannot be placed on it with certainty; the CDR3 is given as TCRdb lists it. The chain employs TRBV20-1 and TRBJ1-3. Germline V lookup: CDR1 DFQATT, CDR2 SNEGSKA (reference sequence). The CDR3 length equals 8 residues, ends included. CDR3 protein: CSARDSEV.

This clonotype has just a few counts. The rearrangement joins TRBV20-1 to TRBJ1-6; no reliable D call. In germline, CDR1 is DFQATT, CDR2 SNEGSKA (reference sequence). Trimming stripped 3 bases from V and 7 bases from J, with 22 bases between. The CDR3 is 17 residues long. The CDR3 DNA follows: TGCAGTGCTAGTCGGAGGGTTCGGCTGGGGTCAAATTCACCCCTCCACTTT. As protein: CSASRRVRLGSNSPLHF.

The chain uses TRBV19 and TRBJ2-4; a weak D match, TRBD1 (6 bases). Germline CDR1 is LNHDA and CDR2 is SQIVND (reference sequence). CDR3 length: 22 residues. The V end was cut by 0 bases, the J end by 3 bases, with 30 bases between. The CDR3 DNA reads TGTGCCAGTAGTATAGACCTCGCCAACGACAGGTTTGGGCAATGGGGCAAAAACATTCAGTACTTC. Translated, it gives CASSIDLANDRFGQWGKNIQYF.

V is TRBV7-9 and J is TRBJ2-7, with D possibly TRBD1 on 5 matching bases. Germline assignment: CDR1 SEHNR and CDR2 FQNEAQ (reference sequence). The CDR3 is 13 residues long. V lost 5 bases and J lost 4, with 12 bases in between. CDR3 protein: CASSQQGTYEQYF. The CDR3 DNA is TGTGCCAGCAGCCAGCAGGGTACTTACGAGCAGTACTTC.

In its sample, this clonotype was seen many times. The chain is built from TRBV5-1 and TRBJ1-1, with a possible D match to TRBD1 (5 bases). CDR1 is SGHRS, CDR2 YFSETQ, per germline. The length of the CDR3 is 14 residues. Trimming stripped 0 bases from V and 4 bases from J, with 10 bases between. In DNA, the CDR3 is TGCGCCAGCAGCTTGGATACGGGGGGCACTGAAGCTTTCTTT. This encodes CASSLDTGGTEAFF.

Here the CDR3 DNA reads TGTGCCAGCAGTTACGCGTTCAAAGGGGATACGCAGTATTTT. Its protein is CASSYAFKGDTQYF. The chain carries TRBV6-2 or TRBV6-3 and TRBJ2-3; D uncertain. With 2 bases removed from V and 6 bases from J, the gap between germline ends came to 12 bases. The germline V gene encodes CDR1 MNHEY and CDR2 SVGEGT. CDR3 size: 14 residues.

The table lists this clonotype with many counts. V is TRBV9 and J is TRBJ2-7; no firm D call. V was pared by 2 bases and J by 3 bases, with 9 bases between. Germline lookup yields CDR1 SGDLS and CDR2 YYNGEE. The CDR3 is 13 amino acids. The CDR3 reads CASSVSDNYEQYF. In nucleotides, the CDR3 is TGTGCCAGCAGCGTGTCAGACAACTACGAGCAGTACTTC.

This clonotype was recorded at least ten times. V gene TRBV4-2 combines with J gene TRBJ2-1; 13 bases align to TRBD2. From germline, CDR1 is LGHNA and CDR2 YNFKEQ. The CDR3 loop spans 16 amino acids. Trimming removed 4 bases from V and 10 bases from J; junction bases left unmatched: 10. The CDR3 DNA follows: TGTGCCAGCAGCCCGAGGACTAGCGGGAGTTCGGGGGAGCAGTTCTTC. Its translation: CASSPRTSGSSGEQFF.

Ten or more counts support this clonotype. The chain has TRBV6-2 or TRBV6-3 and TRBJ1-5, with TRBD1 matching 9 bases. The CDR3 extends over 15 amino acids. V trimming: 5 bases; J trimming: 4 bases; junction bases outside the gene matches: 6. Germline V gene sequence: CDR1 MNHEY, CDR2 SVGEGT. DNA for the CDR3: TGTGCCAGCAGTGGGACAGGGACGATGAATCAGCCCCAGCATTTT. Its translation: CASSGTGTMNQPQHF.

This chain uses TRBV20-1 with TRBJ2-7, with TRBD2 as a possible D gene (5 bases). The ends were cut back, 3 bases at V and 4 bases at J, with 13 bases in the middle. This CDR3 region has 13 residues. Germline CDR1 is DFQATT and CDR2 is SNEGSKA (reference sequence). The CDR3 loop is CSASGEREYEQYF. CDR3 sequence (DNA): TGCAGTGCTAGTGGGGAGAGGGAGTACGAGCAGTACTTC.